This TCR beta chain comes out of a study of blood T cell repertoires in COVID-19. Overall study: Sites across the United States, Italy and Spain contributed samples from acute and convalescent COVID-19. From T cells, B-cell-depleted T cells, or PBMCs came the material, which was cDNA or gDNA.

As handled by the study authors: Scientists estimated how many nucleated cells there were by amplifying reference gene primers. TCRdb's copy holds only in-frame clones and misses some; the assay was immunoSEQ multiplex PCR. From that table come the V and J calls and clone size; the DNA was used to work out D and trimming. The sample includes 150,000 to 200,000 clones, more than 70% of them seen just once. Germline loops: CDR1 LNHDA, CDR2 SQIVND (reference sequence). This CDR3 is built from 12 residues. V was cut by 6 bases and J by 4 bases, with 9 bases left in between. Material: peripheral blood. The clonotype was recovered from an older woman who had recovered from COVID-19. This chain joins TRBV19 and TRBJ1-1; TRBD1 is a possible D gene (5 bases). CDR3 sequence reads: CASSAGGTEAFF. The CDR3 DNA reads as TGTGCCAGTAGCGCGGGGGGCACTGAAGCTTTCTTT.